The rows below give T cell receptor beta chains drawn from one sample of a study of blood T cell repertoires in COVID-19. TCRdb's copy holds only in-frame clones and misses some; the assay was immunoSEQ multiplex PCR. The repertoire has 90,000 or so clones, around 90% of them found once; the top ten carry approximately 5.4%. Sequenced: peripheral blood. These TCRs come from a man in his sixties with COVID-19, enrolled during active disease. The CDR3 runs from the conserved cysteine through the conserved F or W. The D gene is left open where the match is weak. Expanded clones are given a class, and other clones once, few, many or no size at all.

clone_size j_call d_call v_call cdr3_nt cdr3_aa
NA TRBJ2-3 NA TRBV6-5 TGTGCCAGCAGTACATCCGGGAGCACAGATACGCAGTATTTT CASSTSGSTDTQYF
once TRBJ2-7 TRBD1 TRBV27 TGTGCCAGCAGTCCATGGGACAGGGGGAACGAGCAGTACTTC CASSPWDRGNEQYF
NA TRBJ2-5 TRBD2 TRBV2 TGTGCCAGCAGCCGGAACGGGGGGGAGACCCAGTACTTC CASSRNGGETQYF
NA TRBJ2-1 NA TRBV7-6 TGTGCCAGCAGCTTTGAGGGTGATGGGGACAATGAGCAGTTCTTC CASSFEGDGDNEQFF
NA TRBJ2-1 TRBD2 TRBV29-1 TGCAGCGTTTTCCCACCGGGACTAGCGGGAGGAGGGGAGCAGTTCTTC CSVFPPGLAGGGEQFF
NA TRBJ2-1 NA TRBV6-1 TGTGCCAGCAGTGAAGCGTGGGGAGGTGAGGTCTACAATGAGCAGTTCTTC CASSEAWGGEVYNEQFF
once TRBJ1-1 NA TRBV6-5 TGTGCCAGCAGTTTAGCCACTGAAGCTTTCTTT CASSLATEAFF
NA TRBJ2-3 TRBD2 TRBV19 TGTGCCAGTACGACTAGCGGGAGAGACGGCACAGATACGCAGTATTTT CASTTSGRDGTDTQYF
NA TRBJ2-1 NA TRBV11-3 TGTGCCAGCAGCCGACTAGTTAATGAGCAGTTCTTC CASSRLVNEQFF
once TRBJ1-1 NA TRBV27 TGTGCCAGCAGTTTATCGCCGACAGTAAGATACCAAGCTTTCTTT CASSLSPTVRYQAFF
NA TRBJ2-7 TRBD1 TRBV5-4 TGTGCCAGCAGCGGGGGAGGGACAGGGGGCTACGAGCAGTACTTC CASSGGGTGGYEQYF
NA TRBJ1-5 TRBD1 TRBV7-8 TGTGCCAGCAGCTTAGCGCGGTGGGACAGGGTCAATCAGCCCCAGCATTTT CASSLARWDRVNQPQHF
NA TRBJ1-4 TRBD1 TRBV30 TGTGCCTGGGATCGACAGGGTGGGGAAAAACTGTTTTTT CAWDRQGGEKLFF
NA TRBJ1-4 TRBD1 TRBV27 TGTGCCAGCAGTTTGACAGGGCTTAATGAAAAACTGTTTTTT CASSLTGLNEKLFF
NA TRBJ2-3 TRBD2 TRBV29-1 TGCAGCGTTGACGTAGCGGGAGGTCTTGAAGATACGCAGTATTTT CSVDVAGGLEDTQYF
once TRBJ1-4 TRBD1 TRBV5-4 TGTGCCAGCAGCTTGGCCGGGACAGGGGATGAAAAACTGTTTTTT CASSLAGTGDEKLFF
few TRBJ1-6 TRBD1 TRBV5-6 TGTGCCAGCAGCCCTGGGACAGGGGGGTCTTTTATTGACTCACCCCTCCACTTT CASSPGTGGSFIDSPLHF
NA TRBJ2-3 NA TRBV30 TGTGCCTGGAGCTCCCGTAGTGGAGGGAACACAGATACGCAGTATTTT CAWSSRSGGNTDTQYF
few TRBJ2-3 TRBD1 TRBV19 TGTGCCAGTAGTAGTAGACAGGGGGCAACAGATACGCAGTATTTT CASSSRQGATDTQYF
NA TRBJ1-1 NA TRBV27 TGTGCCAGCACTCCTGGGTCCGGAGGGGGGGCTGAAGCTTTCTTT CASTPGSGGGAEAFF
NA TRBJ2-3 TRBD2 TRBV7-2 TGTGCCAGCAGTTCTGGACTAGCGGGAGTAAATACGCAGTATTTT CASSSGLAGVNTQYF
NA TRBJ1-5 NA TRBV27 TGTGCCAGCAAAGGGGTAGATGCTAGCAATCAGCCCCAGCATTTT CASKGVDASNQPQHF
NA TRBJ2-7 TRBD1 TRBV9 TGTGCCAGCAGCGTCGGACAGGGGAGTAACGAGCAGTACTTC CASSVGQGSNEQYF
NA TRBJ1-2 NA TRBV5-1 TGCGCCAGCAGCTTGGAGGGGGATCCTAACTATGGCTACACCTTC CASSLEGDPNYGYTF
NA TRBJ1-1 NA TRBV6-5 TGTGCCAGCACGACAGACATGAACACTGAAGCTTTCTTT CASTTDMNTEAFF
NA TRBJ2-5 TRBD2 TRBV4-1 TGCGCCAGCAGCCTTACCGGGACTAGCGGGACGGGGGAGACCCAGTACTTC CASSLTGTSGTGETQYF
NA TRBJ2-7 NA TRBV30 TGTGCCTGGAGTGTAGGGAGAATAACGGGAATTCCGTACGAGCAGTACTTC CAWSVGRITGIPYEQYF
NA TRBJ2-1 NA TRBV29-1 TGCAGCGTGGACAGCTCCTACAATGAGCAGTTCTTC CSVDSSYNEQFF
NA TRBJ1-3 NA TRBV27 TGTGCCAGCAGTTTAGCAGGTTCCTCTGGAAACACCATATATTTT CASSLAGSSGNTIYF
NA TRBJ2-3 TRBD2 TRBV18 TGTGCCAGCTCACCACTAGCGGGAGGGCAGACAGATACGCAGTATTTT CASSPLAGGQTDTQYF
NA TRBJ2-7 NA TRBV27 TGTGCCAGCAGTTTCCGGGGGTTCGAGCAGTACTTC CASSFRGFEQYF
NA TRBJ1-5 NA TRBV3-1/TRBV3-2 TGTGCCAGCAGCCAAGCCAAACAGCCCCAGCATTTT CASSQAKQPQHF
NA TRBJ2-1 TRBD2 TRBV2 TGTGCCAGCAGTGCGAGCGGGAGATACAATGAGCAGTTCTTC CASSASGRYNEQFF
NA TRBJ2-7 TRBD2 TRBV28 TGTGCCAGCTTCTCTAGCGGGAGGAGCTCCTACGAGCAGTACTTC CASFSSGRSSYEQYF
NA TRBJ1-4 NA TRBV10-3 TGTGCCACCCGGGAGGGGGGCGCGGGAAAACTGTTTTTT CATREGGAGKLFF
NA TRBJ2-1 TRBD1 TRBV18 TGTGCCAGCTCACAACGGGGGACAGGGGTCTCTAGCTCCTACAATGAGCAGTTCTTC CASSQRGTGVSSSYNEQFF
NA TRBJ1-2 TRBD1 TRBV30 TGTGCCTACTGGGACAGATCTAACTATGGCTACACCTTC CAYWDRSNYGYTF
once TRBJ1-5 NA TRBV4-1 TGCGCCAGCAGCCAAGACCCCCTAAATCAGCCCCAGCATTTT CASSQDPLNQPQHF
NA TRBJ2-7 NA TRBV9 TGTGCCAGCAGCGCCGGACCAGGGGTCAACGAGCAGTACTTC CASSAGPGVNEQYF
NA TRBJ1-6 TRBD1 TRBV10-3 TGTGCCTCGAGGACAGGTGATAATTCACCCCTCCACTTT CASRTGDNSPLHF
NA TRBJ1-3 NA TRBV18 TGTGCCAGCTCACCAGTCAGGGGCTCTGGAAACACCATATATTTT CASSPVRGSGNTIYF
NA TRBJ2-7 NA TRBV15 TGTGCCACCAGCAGAGACAGGGAAAGCTCCTACGAGCAGTACTTC CATSRDRESSYEQYF